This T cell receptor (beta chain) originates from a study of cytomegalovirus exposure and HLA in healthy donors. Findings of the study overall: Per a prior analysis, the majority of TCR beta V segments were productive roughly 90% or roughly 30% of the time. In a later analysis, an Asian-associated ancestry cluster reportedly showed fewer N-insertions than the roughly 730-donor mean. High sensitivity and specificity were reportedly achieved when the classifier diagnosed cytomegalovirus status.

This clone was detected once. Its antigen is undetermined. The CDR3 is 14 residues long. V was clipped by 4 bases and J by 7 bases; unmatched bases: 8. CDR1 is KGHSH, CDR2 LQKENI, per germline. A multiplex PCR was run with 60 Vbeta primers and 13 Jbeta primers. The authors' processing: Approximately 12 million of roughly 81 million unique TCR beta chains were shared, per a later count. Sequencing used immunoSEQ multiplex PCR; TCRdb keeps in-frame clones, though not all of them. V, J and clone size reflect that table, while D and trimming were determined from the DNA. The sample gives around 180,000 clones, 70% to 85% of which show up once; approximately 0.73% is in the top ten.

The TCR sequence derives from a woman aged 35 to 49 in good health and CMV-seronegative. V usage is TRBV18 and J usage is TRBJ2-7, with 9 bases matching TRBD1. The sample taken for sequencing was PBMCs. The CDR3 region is CASSRLPTGGEQYF. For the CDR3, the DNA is TGTGCCAGCTCACGACTACCGACAGGGGGGGAGCAGTACTTC.